A single sample is the source of the 13 T cell receptor beta chains below, sequenced in a study of tumor-infiltrating lymphocytes in primary liver carcinoma (dated by TCRdb to 2016 to 2017). The instrument was an Illumina HiSeq 2500. Using a constant-region primer and ProtoScript II reverse transcriptase, TCRbeta-specific cDNA was reverse-transcribed from about 540 ng total RNA. The TCRbeta libraries were prepared through three rounds of nested multiplex PCR following a slightly modified ARM-PCR procedure. The first two PCR rounds used multiplex TRBV1-TRBV30 forward primers with a Cbeta reverse primer, each for about 10 cycles. The raw public reads went through TCRdb reprocessing: fastp at Q25, MiXCR clone calling, in-frame beta chains kept. Each entry merges the rows of one CDR3 protein and shows their most common DNA and genes. Across this sample there are 20,000 to 30,000 distinct CDR3 sequences, with 77% seen only once. The ten largest clones represent about 30% of the sample.

Total RNA and DNA were co-extracted from about 19-30 mg of bulk tissue with the AllPrep DNA/RNA mini kit, without cell sorting. Sequenced sample: liver tumor tissue from sampling region 5. According to the study, the label for this sample's cell subset or site signals: tumor region T5, tumor centre. These receptors were obtained from a woman aged 25-40 years with primary liver carcinoma and hepatitis B virus infection.

The rearrangement links TRBV29-1 to TRBJ2-5, with D possibly matching TRBD1 (6 bases). The CDR3 is 14 residues long. Trimming pared 4 bases from V and 8 bases from J, leaving 20 bases between. Germline V gene lookup returns CDR1 SQVTM and CDR2 ANQGSEA. In DNA, the CDR3 is TGCAGCGTTGCCCTCCCCGGGATGGGACAAACCCAGTACTTC. Encoded protein: CSVALPGMGQTQYF.

This chain joins TRBV7-3 and TRBJ2-1; TRBD1 or TRBD2 may be the D gene (5 bases each). Trimming removed 3 bases at V and 5 bases at J, with 14 bases between. The CDR3 covers 15 residues. CDR1 is SGHTA and CDR2 is FQGTGA in the germline V gene. For the CDR3, the DNA is TGTGCCAGCAGCTTGACTAATGGGACGAACAATGAGCAGTTCTTC. Its protein product is CASSLTNGTNNEQFF.

This clonotype was detected only once. The junction departs from the called germline gene at one end, perhaps through a read error. The V gene is TRBV4-3, the J gene TRBJ2-3; 13 bases line up with TRBD2. From germline, CDR1 is LGHNA and CDR2 YSLEER. The CDR3 length is 21 residues. CDR3 coding DNA: TGCGCCAGCAGCCAAGACCCCTTAACTAGCGGGAGGGCGATGATGACAGATACCCAGTATTTT. Encoded protein: CASSQDPLTSGRAMMTDTQYF.

V and J are TRBV6-5 and TRBJ2-5, with 8 positions matching TRBD1. V lost 8 bases to trimming and J lost 7 bases; unmatched junction nucleotides: 9. This CDR3 comprises 13 residues. Per germline, CDR1 MNHEY and CDR2 SVGAGI. CDR3 residues: CASDTGRGLTQYF. The CDR3 nucleotides are TGTGCCAGCGATACCGGCAGGGGGCTGACCCAGTACTTC.

This chain connects TRBV28 to TRBJ2-3; D possibly corresponds to TRBD1 (5 bases). The length of the CDR3 is 13 residues. Trimming took off 11 bases at V and 6 bases at J, with 18 bases between the two ends. Germline-derived CDR1 and CDR2 are MDHEN and SYDVKM. CDR3 sequence reads: CADSFNRADTQYF. In DNA form, the CDR3 reads TGTGCCGACAGTTTTAACAGAGCTGATACGCAGTATTTT. Using reference TRBV28 and TRBJ2-3 for the parts outside the CDR3, the full variable domain is DVKVTQSSRYLVKRTGEKVFLECVQDMDHENMFWYRQDPGLGLRLIYFSYDVKMKEKGDIPEGYSVSREKKERFSLILESASTNQTSMYLCADSFNRADTQYFGPGTRLTVL.

In its sample, this clonotype is large. The chain is built from TRBV29-1 and TRBJ2-5; TRBD1 or TRBD2 may be the D gene (6 bases each). V was clipped by 5 bases and J by 7 bases, with 23 bases between them. Germline V CDR1 and CDR2: SQVTM, ANQGSEA. The CDR3 has 15 amino acids. The CDR3, as DNA: TGCAGCGTTACCACCCGGGGGCTTTGGATTGGGACCCAGTACTTC. This translates into CSVTTRGLWIGTQYF. The variable domain in full, with the rest retrieved from reference TRBV29-1 and TRBJ2-5, is SAVISQKPSRDICQRGTSLTIQCQVDSQVTMMFWYRQQPGQSLTLIATANQGSEATYESGFVIDKFPISRPNLTFSTLTVSNMSPEDSSIYLCSVTTRGLWIGTQYFGPGTRLLVL.

This CDR3 reads CACSEATSSDYEQYF. The CDR3 DNA is TGTGCGTGCAGTGAGGCGACTAGCAGCGACTACGAGCAGTACTTC. The chain links TRBV2 to TRBJ2-7; 7 nucleotides line up with TRBD2. Germline values: CDR1 SNHLY, CDR2 FYNNEI. The CDR3 length is 15 residues. The full variable domain, its missing parts supplied by reference TRBV2 and TRBJ2-7, is EPEVTQTPSHQVTQMGQEVILRCVPISNHLYFYWYRQILGQKVEFLVSFYNNEISEKSEIFDDQFSVERPDGSNFTLKIRSTKLEDSAMYFCACSEATSSDYEQYFGPGTRLTVT.

To note about this clonotype: This CDR3 fails to terminate in the conserved phenylalanine or tryptophan, so it likely reflects a read error. The V gene is TRBV11-2, the J gene TRBJ2-2, with 9 bases aligning to TRBD2. CDR1 is SGHAT and CDR2 is FQNNGV in the germline V gene. Germline trimming cut 4 bases from V and 7 bases from J; bases unmatched to any gene: 10. This CDR3 comprises 16 residues. The CDR3 here is CASSSTRSGSFGELFS. CDR3 DNA: TGTGCCAGCAGCTCGACACGTAGCGGGAGCTTCGGGGAGCTGTTTTCT.

The table lists this clonotype with a few counts. The chain uses TRBV7-2 and TRBJ1-5; no clear D gene. Looked up from germline, CDR1 is SGHTA and CDR2 is FQGNSA. The CDR3 totals 10 residues. The V gene lost 5 bases and the J gene lost 9 bases, with 5 bases spanning the gap. The CDR3, as DNA: TGTGCCAGCAGCGCGACGCCCCAGCATTTT. Its protein product is CASSATPQHF. Combining the CDR3 with reference TRBV7-2 and TRBJ1-5 gives the whole variable domain GAGVSQSPSNKVTEKGKDVELRCDPISGHTALYWYRQSLGQGLEFLIYFQGNSAPDKSGLPSDRFSAERTGGSVSTLTIQRTQQEDSAVYLCASSATPQHFGDGTRLSIL.

A note on this clonotype: Germline and junction disagree at one end, which may indicate a read error. The chain is built from TRBV5-6 and TRBJ2-7, with 8 positions matching TRBD1. Looked up from germline, CDR1 is SGHDT and CDR2 is YYEEEE. The CDR3 has 13 amino acids. This chain's CDR3 is CTSRLRTGPSQYF. The CDR3 bases are TGTACCAGCAGATTACGGACAGGGCCATCGCAGTACTTC. The full variable domain, in which reference TRBV5-6 and TRBJ2-7 provide the parts outside the CDR3, is DAGVTQSPTHLIKTRGQQVTLRCSPKSGHDTVSWYQQALGQGPQFIFQYYEEEERQRGNFPDRFSGHQFPNYSSELNVNALLLGDSALYLCTSRLRTGPSQYFGPGTRLTVT.

To note about this clonotype: A read error may produce the germline difference seen at one junction end. The CDR3 coding sequence is TGCGCCATCAGCCAAGATTTGACATTGGATCAGCCCCAGCATTTT. Residues: CAISQDLTLDQPQHF. The chain joins TRBV4-2 to TRBJ1-5; D remains unclear. This CDR3 spans 15 amino acids. Germline loops: CDR1 LGHNA, CDR2 YNFKEQ.

This chain links TRBV5-6 with TRBJ1-2; D is uncertain. The germline V gene has CDR1 SGHDT and CDR2 YYEEEE. V shed 6 bases and J shed 2 bases, with 11 bases lying between them. The CDR3 is 13 residues long. CDR3 DNA sequence: TGTGCCAGCACCTTTCGTAGGAACTATGGCTACACCTTC. Encoded protein: CASTFRRNYGYTF.

The chain has TRBV29-1 and TRBJ2-1; 7 bases map to TRBD1. CDR1 is SQVTM and CDR2 is ANQGSEA in the germline V gene. Trimming at V came to 7 bases and at J to 8 bases, leaving 14 bases not matched to a gene. The CDR3 spans 14 residues. The CDR3 loop is CSGLPGQWVDEQFF. DNA of the CDR3: TGCAGCGGATTGCCGGGACAGTGGGTCGATGAGCAGTTCTTC.